Each of the 8 T cell receptor beta chains below was sequenced from the same sample in a study of cytomegalovirus exposure and HLA in healthy donors. 13 Jbeta primers and 60 Vbeta primers were used for the PCR. Clones were read by immunoSEQ multiplex PCR, and TCRdb kept only the in-frame ones, dropping some. The data show about 160,000 clones, 79% seen once. Sequencing was done on a sample of PBMCs. The receptors originated from a man in his forties or fifties in good health and CMV-seronegative.

The chain links TRBV15 to TRBJ1-4; no clear D gene. V shed 5 bases and J shed 6 bases, with 16 bases lying between them. Germline loops: CDR1 LNHNV, CDR2 YYDKDF (reference sequence). The CDR3 has 15 residues. CDR3: CATSSAGPGDEKLFF. CDR3 sequence (DNA): TGTGCCACCAGCTCTGCGGGCCCCGGGGATGAAAAACTGTTTTTT. Based on the CDR3 plus reference TRBV15 and TRBJ1-4, the full variable domain is DAMVIQNPRYQVTQFGKPVTLSCSQTLNHNVMYWYQQKSSQAPKLLFHYYDKDFNNEADTPDNFQSRRPNTSFCFLDIRSPGLGDTAMYLCATSSAGPGDEKLFFGSGTQLSVL.

The chain links TRBV9 to TRBJ1-4, with D uncertain. The CDR3 is made up of 18 amino acids. V lost 4 bases, J lost 7 bases, and 26 bases lay in between. Germline V gene sequence: CDR1 SGDLS, CDR2 YYNGEE. The CDR3 nucleotides are TGTGCCAGCAGCCTACAACCCGAGACGCGTGGGCGGGGTGAAAAACTGTTTTTT. Encoded protein: CASSLQPETRGRGEKLFF.

The chain links TRBV2 to TRBJ2-5, with D possibly matching TRBD2 (5 bases). Trimming took 5 bases from V and 5 from J, leaving 15 bases between them. This CDR3 is 14 amino acids long. Germline CDR1 SNHLY, CDR2 FYNNEI. The DNA for the CDR3 is TGTGCCAGCAGTTCCACGGGCGGGTCGGAGACCCAGTACTTC. Translating it yields CASSSTGGSETQYF.

This clone was counted between two and nine times. The V and J genes are TRBV7-2 and TRBJ1-1; no clear D gene. This CDR3 spans 14 amino acids. The V end lost 0 bases, the J end lost 4 bases, and 9 bases lay between the germline ends. Germline lookup yields CDR1 SGHTA and CDR2 FQGNSA. CDR3 sequence reads: CASSLAGRSTEAFF. CDR3 sequence (DNA): TGTGCCAGCAGCTTAGCGGGTAGGAGCACTGAAGCTTTCTTT.

V and J are TRBV28 and TRBJ1-2, with D unresolved. The CDR3 has 14 amino acids. CDR1 is MDHEN and CDR2 is SYDVKM in the germline V gene. V was clipped by 3 bases and J by 4 bases, with 12 bases between them. The CDR3 is CASSFGDRSYGYTF. For the CDR3, the DNA is TGTGCCAGCAGTTTTGGAGACCGCAGCTATGGCTACACCTTC.

This clone was seen a single time. This chain links TRBV7-9 with TRBJ2-1; 10 bases match TRBD2. The V gene's germline CDR1 is SEHNR and CDR2 FQNEAQ (reference sequence). CDR3 length: 16 amino acids. V shed 5 bases and J 0 bases; nucleotides not matched to a gene: 4. The CDR3 nucleotides read TGTGCCAGCAGCGGACCTAGCGGGAGCTCCTACAATGAGCAGTTCTTC. Amino acids: CASSGPSGSSYNEQFF.

The chain joins TRBV28 to TRBJ2-7, with D possibly TRBD2 on 5 matching bases. Germline loops: CDR1 MDHEN, CDR2 SYDVKM. The CDR3 totals 14 residues. Trimming pared 6 bases from V and 0 bases from J, leaving 12 bases between. CDR3 DNA sequence: TGTGCCAGCAGGACCTTGGGAGTCTCCTACGAGCAGTACTTC. Its translation: CASRTLGVSYEQYF.

The CDR3 is CASSPLSLAGVGRDEQYF. The CDR3 DNA is TGTGCCAGCAGTCCCCTCTCGCTAGCGGGGGTGGGGAGAGACGAGCAGTACTTC. This sequence joins TRBV28 and TRBJ2-7; 10 bases align to TRBD2. This CDR3 has 18 amino acids. Trimming removed 5 bases from V and 5 bases from J; junction bases left unmatched: 18. Germline V CDR1 and CDR2: MDHEN, SYDVKM.